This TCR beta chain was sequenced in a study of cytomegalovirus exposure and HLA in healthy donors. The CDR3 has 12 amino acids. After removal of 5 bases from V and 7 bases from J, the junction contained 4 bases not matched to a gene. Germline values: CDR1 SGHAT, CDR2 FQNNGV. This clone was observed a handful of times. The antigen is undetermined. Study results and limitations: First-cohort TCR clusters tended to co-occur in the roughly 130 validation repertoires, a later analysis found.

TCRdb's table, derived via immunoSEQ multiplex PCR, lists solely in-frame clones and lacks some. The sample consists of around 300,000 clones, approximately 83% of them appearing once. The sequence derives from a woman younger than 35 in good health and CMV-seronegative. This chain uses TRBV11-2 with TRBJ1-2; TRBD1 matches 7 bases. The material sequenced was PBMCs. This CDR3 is CASSPTGSGYTF. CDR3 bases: TGTGCCAGCAGCCCGACAGGGAGTGGCTACACCTTC.